The clone carrying this T cell receptor beta chain occurred a few times. The data were obtained in a study of human T cells and chemical hapten exposure. Time point in this sample: patch test 2, 6 weeks after DPC sensitization. The treatment here: therapeutic diphenylcyclopropenone sensitization with weekly scalp DPC. The CDR3 runs 13 residues. The trim removed 4 bases at V and 5 bases at J, leaving 5 bases unmatched. The germline CDR1 and CDR2 sequences are SGHRS and YFSETQ. TCRdb reanalysed the RACE reads using MiXCR and keeps one entry per CDR3 protein. The table lists under 450,000 distinct CDR3 sequences, roughly 6.3% of them singletons.

The source is a young woman with alopecia areata. Some clones in this sample may be carry-over from other donors' samples. The chain has TRBV5-1 and TRBJ1-2; 7 bases agree with TRBD1. This sample comprised whole blood, obtained in connection with sensitization to the hapten diphenylcyclopropenone (DPC). CDR3 sequence: CASSPGQEYGYTF. CDR3 coding DNA: TGCGCCAGCAGCCCTGGACAGGAGTATGGCTACACCTTC.